This T cell receptor (beta chain) was observed in a study of CD8 T cells in Susac syndrome. Findings and limits, study-wide: The study acknowledged a relatively small number of individuals in its TCR sequencing and HLA analysis.

TCR beta from blood CD8+ and CD4+ T cells was sequenced. This clonotype was recorded only once. No antigen is known for it. Per the germline V gene, CDR1 is LNHDA and CDR2 is SQIVND (reference sequence). V lost 5 bases and J 7 bases, leaving 12 bases between the germline ends. This CDR3 contains 13 residues. A quantity of about 0.5 to 1 ug RNA underwent reverse transcription using random hexamers. TCRdb called the immunoSEQ multiplex PCR reads again in MiXCR, with one record for every CDR3 protein. Here the sample spans under 200,000 distinct CDR3 sequences, around 96% being singletons. Sequencing was carried out using CD4+ T cells from PBMCs. The V call is TRBV19, the J call TRBJ1-5; no firm D call. The source is a human donor in good health. This CDR3 reads CASSLGGRQPQHF. The CDR3 coding sequence is TGTGCCAGTAGTCTCGGAGGGCGACAGCCCCAGCATTTT. Drawing the rest from reference TRBV19 and TRBJ1-5, the complete variable domain is DGGITQSPKYLFRKEGQNVTLSCEQNLNHDAMYWYRQDPGQGLRLIYYSQIVNDFQKGDIAEGYSVSREKKESFPLTVTSAQKNPTAFYLCASSLGGRQPQHFGDGTRLSIL.